Listed here are 15 T cell receptor beta chains from one sample, sequenced in a study of vaccination and CD4 T cells after COVID-19. This sample's treatment: approximately nine-day PBMC culture with coronavirus spike peptide pools or control peptides (ViraFEST assay). What these receptors recognize is not known. Sequencing of cultured CD4+ T cell DNA used the Oncomine TCR Beta short-read assay. TCRdb reanalysed the PCR reads using MiXCR and keeps one entry per CDR3 protein. The data show approximately 20,000 distinct CDR3 sequences, under 55% seen once. Sequences were obtained from CD4+ T cells from blood, cultured in vitro. Receptors originate from a human donor who had recovered from COVID-19.

The rearrangement links TRBV11-3 to TRBJ2-3; 9 bases match TRBD1. Germline V gene lookup returns CDR1 SGHNT and CDR2 YENEEA. Trimming at V came to 0 bases and at J to 5 bases, leaving 6 bases not matched to a gene. This CDR3 is built from 16 residues. CDR3 region: CASSLDRDRVEDTQYF. In DNA, the CDR3 is TGTGCCAGCAGCTTAGATCGGGACAGGGTGGAAGATACGCAGTATTTT. Based on the CDR3 plus reference TRBV11-3 and TRBJ2-3, the full variable domain is EAGVVQSPRYKIIEKKQPVAFWCNPISGHNTLYWYLQNLGQGPELLIRYENEEAVDDSQLPKDRFSAERLKGVDSTLKIQPAELGDSAVYLCASSLDRDRVEDTQYFGPGTRLTVL.

This clonotype was observed a few times. This chain joins TRBV6-7 and TRBJ1-1; 8 bases fit TRBD1. TRBV6-7 is classed as an ORF, of uncertain function. Trimming cost V 1 base and J 5 bases; bases outside gene matches: 21. The CDR3 has 20 amino acids. CDR3 in DNA: TGTGCCAGCAGTTACTGGGACGGCCGTCCTTATGACAGGGGAGGGACTGAAGCTTTCTTT. Encoded protein: CASSYWDGRPYDRGGTEAFF.

The chain has TRBV6-4 and TRBJ2-2, with no clear D. CDR1 is MRHNA, CDR2 SNTAGT, per germline. CDR3 length: 12 residues. The ends were cut back, 8 bases at V and 5 bases at J, with 9 bases in the middle. The CDR3 spells CASSQETGELFF. The CDR3 DNA reads as TGTGCCAGCTCCCAAGAGACCGGGGAGCTGTTTTTT.

This clonotype was picked up a small number of times. The CDR3 loop reads CASSYPLRDGGYTF. The CDR3 coding sequence is TGTGCCAGCAGTTACCCCTTACGGGACGGCGGCTACACCTTC. The chain recombines TRBV6-2 or TRBV6-3 with TRBJ1-2; D might be TRBD1 (5 bases). The CDR3 loop spans 14 amino acids. The germline V gene encodes CDR1 MNHEY and CDR2 SVGEGT. With 2 bases removed from V and 8 bases from J, the gap between germline ends came to 15 bases.

The V gene is TRBV9, the J gene TRBJ2-3, with 9 bases that match TRBD1. J lost 1 base, V lost 0 bases, and 9 bases had no gene match. The CDR3 covers 18 residues. In germline, CDR1 is SGDLS, CDR2 YYNGEE. CDR3 coding DNA: TGTGCCAGCAGCGTAGAAACAGGGGGCTTCTTCCGCACAGATACGCAGTATTTT. Its protein is CASSVETGGFFRTDTQYF.

DNA for the CDR3: TGTGCCAGCAACTATGGCTACACCTTC. Its protein product is CASNYGYTF. This rearrangement joins TRBV11-2 to TRBJ1-2; D is undetermined. Germline CDR1 is SGHAT and CDR2 is FQNNGV. The ends were cut back, 7 bases at V and 3 bases at J, with 0 bases in the middle. The CDR3 extends over 9 amino acids.

V and J are TRBV6-5 and TRBJ1-2; the match to TRBD1 covers 8 bases. Looked up from germline, CDR1 is MNHEY and CDR2 is SVGAGI. The CDR3 loop spans 15 amino acids. V lost 0 bases and J lost 7; bases outside the gene matches: 7. The CDR3 bases are TGTGCCAGCAGTTACTCCAAGTGGACAGGGACTGGCTACACCTTC. Its translation is CASSYSKWTGTGYTF.

V is TRBV5-3 and J is TRBJ1-5; unclear D gene. TRBV5-3 carries the ORF label, with uncertain function. V was trimmed by 4 bases and J by 5 bases, leaving 4 bases between them. The CDR3 spans 11 residues. In DNA form, the CDR3 reads TGTGCCAGAAGCGGGGATCAGCCCCAGCATTTT. Translated, it gives CARSGDQPQHF.

This clonotype was recorded only once. V is TRBV19 and J is TRBJ1-3; possibly TRBD1 for D (6 bases). Trimming took 5 bases from V and 0 from J, leaving 8 bases between them. CDR3 size: 14 residues. CDR1 and CDR2 (germline): LNHDA, SQIVND (reference sequence). CDR3 sequence: CASSRTDSGNTIYF. The DNA of the CDR3 is TGTGCCAGTAGTCGGACAGACTCTGGAAACACCATATATTTT.

The chain carries TRBV5-4 and TRBJ1-3; possible D gene TRBD1, 5 bases. The CDR3 is 15 residues long. Looked up from germline, CDR1 is SGHNT and CDR2 is YYREEE (reference sequence). The germline V and J ends were trimmed by 4 bases and 3 bases, with 14 bases remaining between them. The CDR3 DNA reads TGTGCCAGCAGCCTATCTCCTCAGGGTGGAAACACCATATATTTT. It yields the protein CASSLSPQGGNTIYF.

The genes are TRBV7-9 and TRBJ2-5; TRBD2 aligns across 10 bases. This CDR3 is built from 15 residues. Per germline, CDR1 SEHNR and CDR2 FQNEAQ (reference sequence). Germline trimming cut 5 bases from V and 2 bases from J; bases unmatched to any gene: 5. CDR3 sequence reads: CASSPGTSAQETQYF. CDR3 nucleotide sequence: TGTGCCAGCAGCCCGGGGACTAGCGCACAAGAGACCCAGTACTTC.

This clonotype was detected a few times. This chain links TRBV27 with TRBJ2-5; a possible D gene is TRBD2 (5 bases). The CDR3 has 14 amino acids. Germline CDR1 MNHEY, CDR2 SMNVEV (reference sequence). V was shortened by 3 bases and J by 5 bases, with 13 bases between the two germline ends. CDR3 nucleotides: TGTGCCAGCAGTTTTAGGAGGTCACAGGAGACCCAGTACTTC. This gives the protein CASSFRRSQETQYF.

This clonotype was found a few times. The chain joins TRBV11-2 to TRBJ2-3; 8 bases are shared with TRBD1. Germline lookup yields CDR1 SGHAT and CDR2 FQNNGV. CDR3 length equals 17 residues. V lost 1 base and J lost 0; bases outside the gene matches: 6. This chain's CDR3 is CASSLGTGKPSTDTQYF. The CDR3 DNA sequence: TGTGCCAGCAGCTTAGGGACAGGGAAACCTAGCACAGATACGCAGTATTTT. Together with reference TRBV11-2 and TRBJ2-3, the CDR3 gives the full variable domain: EAGVAQSPRYKIIEKRQSVAFWCNPISGHATLYWYQQILGQGPKLLIQFQNNGVVDDSQLPKDRFSAERLKGVDSTLKIQPAKLEDSAVYLCASSLGTGKPSTDTQYFGPGTRLTVL.

This clonotype was recorded a few times. The CDR3 sequence is CSATRGHPETQYF. The CDR3 coding sequence is TGCAGTGCTACTCGGGGCCACCCGGAGACCCAGTACTTC. This rearrangement joins TRBV20-1 to TRBJ2-5; D tentatively reads TRBD1 or TRBD2 (5 bases each). The CDR3 is 13 amino acids. Germline V gene sequence: CDR1 DFQATT, CDR2 SNEGSKA (reference sequence). V was cut by 4 bases and J by 5 bases, with 14 bases left in between.

The V gene is TRBV2, the J gene TRBJ1-1; possibly TRBD1 for D (6 bases). This CDR3 contains 16 residues. Germline V gives CDR1 SNHLY, CDR2 FYNNEI. V lost 6 bases, J lost 3 bases, and 20 bases lay in between. The CDR3 region is CASSSSNRAVHTEAFF. CDR3 in DNA: TGTGCCAGCAGCTCAAGTAACAGGGCGGTCCACACTGAAGCTTTCTTT.